This T cell receptor (beta chain) was sequenced during a study of EBV T-cell therapy then PD-1 blockade in nasopharyngeal carcinoma. This clone showed up just a few times. Its antigen is still unknown. CDR1 is LNHDA and CDR2 is SQIVND in the germline V gene (reference sequence). This CDR3 has 12 residues. Trimming cost V 9 bases and J 3 bases, with 8 bases left between them. Regarding time point: 266 days after commencement of treatment, after nivolumab therapy. Treatment indicated: AdE1-LMPpoly-expanded autologous EBV-specific T-cell therapy followed by anti-PD-1 nivolumab. Clones were read by immunoSEQ multiplex PCR, and TCRdb kept only the in-frame ones, dropping some. The table includes around 19,000 clones, about 81% detected once.

This TCR was recovered from a man aged 35 to 55 with nasopharyngeal carcinoma. The source was CD8+ T cells from blood, collected at roughly day 270 from a patient whose treatment included autologous EBV-specific T cells and nivolumab. The chain joins TRBV19 to TRBJ2-2; D ambiguous. DNA for the CDR3: TGTGCCAGCGAAGGGTACACCGGGGAGCTGTTTTTT. Translating gives CASEGYTGELFF.